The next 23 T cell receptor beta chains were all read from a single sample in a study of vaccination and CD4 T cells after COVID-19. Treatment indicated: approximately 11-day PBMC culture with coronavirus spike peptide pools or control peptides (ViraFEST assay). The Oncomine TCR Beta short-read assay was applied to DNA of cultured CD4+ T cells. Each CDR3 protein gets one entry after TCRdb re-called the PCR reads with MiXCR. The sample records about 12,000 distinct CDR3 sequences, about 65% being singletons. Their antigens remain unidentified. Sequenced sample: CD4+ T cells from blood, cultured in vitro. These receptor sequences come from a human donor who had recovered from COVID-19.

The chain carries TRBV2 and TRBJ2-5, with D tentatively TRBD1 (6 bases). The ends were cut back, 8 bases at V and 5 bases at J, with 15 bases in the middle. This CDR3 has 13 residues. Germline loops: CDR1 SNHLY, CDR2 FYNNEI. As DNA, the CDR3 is TGTGCCAGCGATACAGGGCCGTTGGAGACCCAGTACTTC. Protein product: CASDTGPLETQYF.

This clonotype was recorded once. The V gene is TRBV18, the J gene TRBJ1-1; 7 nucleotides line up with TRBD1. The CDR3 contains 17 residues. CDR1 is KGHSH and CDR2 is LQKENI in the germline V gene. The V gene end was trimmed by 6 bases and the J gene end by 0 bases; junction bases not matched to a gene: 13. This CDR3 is CASSLQRGPLMNTEAFF. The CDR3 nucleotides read TGTGCCAGCTCTCTTCAGAGGGGGCCCCTCATGAACACTGAAGCTTTCTTT.

The DNA for the CDR3 is TGTGCCACCAGTGATTCGGGACTAGCGATGAATGAGCAGTTCTTC. Amino acids: CATSDSGLAMNEQFF. The chain employs TRBV24-1 and TRBJ2-1; 10 bases align to TRBD2. Germline V gene lookup returns CDR1 KGHDR and CDR2 SFDVKD. J gave up 7 bases and V 2 bases, and 4 bases lay outside the gene matches. The CDR3 length is 15 residues.

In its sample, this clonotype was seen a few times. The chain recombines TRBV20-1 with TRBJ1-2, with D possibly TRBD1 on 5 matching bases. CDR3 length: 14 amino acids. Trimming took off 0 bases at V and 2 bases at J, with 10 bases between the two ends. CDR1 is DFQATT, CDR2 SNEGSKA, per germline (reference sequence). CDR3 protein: CSARDPQGNYGYTF. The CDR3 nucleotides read TGCAGTGCTAGAGATCCCCAGGGCAACTATGGCTACACCTTC.

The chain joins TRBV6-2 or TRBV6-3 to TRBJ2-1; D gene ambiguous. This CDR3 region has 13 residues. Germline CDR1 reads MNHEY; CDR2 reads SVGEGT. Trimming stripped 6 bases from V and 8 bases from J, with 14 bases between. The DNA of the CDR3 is TGTGCCAGCAGCTCCTGGACGGGCGATGAGCAGTTCTTC. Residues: CASSSWTGDEQFF.

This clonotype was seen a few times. CDR3 DNA: TGTGCCAGCAGTCACAGCGACCTCCGTGAAGCTTTCTTT. Amino acids: CASSHSDLREAFF. The gene calls are TRBV12-3 or TRBV12-4 and TRBJ1-1; D not certain. The CDR3 consists of 13 residues. Trimming removed 5 bases from V and 7 bases from J, with 14 bases in between.

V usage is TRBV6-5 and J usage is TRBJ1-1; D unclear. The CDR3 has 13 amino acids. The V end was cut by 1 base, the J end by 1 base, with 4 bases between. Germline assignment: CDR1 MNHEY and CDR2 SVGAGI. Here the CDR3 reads CASSYYGNTEAFF. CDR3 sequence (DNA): TGTGCCAGCAGTTACTACGGGAACACTGAAGCTTTCTTT.

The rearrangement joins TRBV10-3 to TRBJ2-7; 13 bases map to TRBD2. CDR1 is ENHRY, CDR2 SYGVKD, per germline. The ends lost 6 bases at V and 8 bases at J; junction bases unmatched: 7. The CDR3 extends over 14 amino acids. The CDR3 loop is CAIRLGLAGEQQYF. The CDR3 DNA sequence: TGTGCCATCAGGCTAGGACTAGCGGGAGAGCAGCAGTACTTC.

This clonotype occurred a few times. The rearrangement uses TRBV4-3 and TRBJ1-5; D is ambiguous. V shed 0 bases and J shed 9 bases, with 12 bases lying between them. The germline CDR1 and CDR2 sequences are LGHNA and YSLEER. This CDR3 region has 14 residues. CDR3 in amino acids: CASSQDLEVGPQHF. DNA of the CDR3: TGCGCCAGCAGCCAAGACCTGGAAGTAGGGCCCCAGCATTTT.

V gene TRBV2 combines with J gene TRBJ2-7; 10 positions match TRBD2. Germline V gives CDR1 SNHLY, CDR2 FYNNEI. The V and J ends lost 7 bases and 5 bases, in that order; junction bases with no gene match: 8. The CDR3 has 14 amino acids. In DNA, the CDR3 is TGTGCCAGCAAGGAAAGCGGGGGGGCAGACGAGCAGTACTTC. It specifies CASKESGGADEQYF.

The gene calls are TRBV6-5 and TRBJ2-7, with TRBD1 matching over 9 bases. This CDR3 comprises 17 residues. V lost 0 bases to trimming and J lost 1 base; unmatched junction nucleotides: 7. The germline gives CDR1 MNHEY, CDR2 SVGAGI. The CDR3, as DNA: TGTGCCAGCAGTTACTCGAGTACGGGACAGGGATCCTACGAGCAGTACTTC. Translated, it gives CASSYSSTGQGSYEQYF.

This CDR3 is CASSFGGNTEAFF. Here the CDR3 DNA reads TGTGCCAGCAGCTTCGGGGGTAACACTGAAGCTTTCTTT. The V and J genes are TRBV11-3 and TRBJ1-1, with a weak D call TRBD1 (5 bases). This CDR3 has 13 amino acids. In germline, CDR1 is SGHNT, CDR2 YENEEA. Deletions cut 3 bases from V and 2 bases from J, with 7 bases between.

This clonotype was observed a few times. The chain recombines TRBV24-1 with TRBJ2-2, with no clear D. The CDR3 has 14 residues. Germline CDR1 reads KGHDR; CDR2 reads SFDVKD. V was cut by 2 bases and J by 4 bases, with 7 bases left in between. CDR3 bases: TGTGCCACCAGTGATTCCGGCCCCACCGGGGAGCTGTTTTTT. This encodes CATSDSGPTGELFF.

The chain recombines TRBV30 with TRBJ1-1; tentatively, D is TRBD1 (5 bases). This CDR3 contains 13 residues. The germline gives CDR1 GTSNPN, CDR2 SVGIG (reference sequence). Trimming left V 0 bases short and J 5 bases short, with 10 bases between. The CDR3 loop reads CAWSVQAGTEAFF. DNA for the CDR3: TGTGCCTGGAGTGTACAGGCAGGGACTGAAGCTTTCTTT.

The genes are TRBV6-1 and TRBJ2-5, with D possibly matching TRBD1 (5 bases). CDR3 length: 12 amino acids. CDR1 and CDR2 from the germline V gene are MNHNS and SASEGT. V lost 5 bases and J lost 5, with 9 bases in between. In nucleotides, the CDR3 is TGTGCCAGCAGTACGTCAGGGGAGACCCAGTACTTC. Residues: CASSTSGETQYF.

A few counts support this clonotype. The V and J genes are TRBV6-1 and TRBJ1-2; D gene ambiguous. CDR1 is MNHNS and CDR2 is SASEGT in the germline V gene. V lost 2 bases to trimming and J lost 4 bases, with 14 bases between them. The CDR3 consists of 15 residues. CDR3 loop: CASSESGKSLYGYTF. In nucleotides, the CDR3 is TGTGCCAGCAGTGAATCCGGGAAGTCCCTCTATGGCTACACCTTC.

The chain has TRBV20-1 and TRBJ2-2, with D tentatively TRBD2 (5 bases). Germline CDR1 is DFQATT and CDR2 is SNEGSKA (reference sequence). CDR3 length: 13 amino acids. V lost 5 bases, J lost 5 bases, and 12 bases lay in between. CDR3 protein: CSAAPSRTGELFF. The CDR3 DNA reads TGCAGTGCTGCCCCTAGCAGGACCGGGGAGCTGTTTTTT.

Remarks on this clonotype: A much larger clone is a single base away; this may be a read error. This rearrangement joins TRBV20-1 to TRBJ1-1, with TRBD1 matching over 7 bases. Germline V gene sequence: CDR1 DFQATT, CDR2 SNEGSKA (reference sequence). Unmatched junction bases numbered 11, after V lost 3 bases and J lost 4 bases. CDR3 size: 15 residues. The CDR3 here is CSASGAQGTVTEAFF. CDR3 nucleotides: TGCAGTGCTAGCGGGGCACAGGGGACCGTCACTGAAGCTTTCTTT.

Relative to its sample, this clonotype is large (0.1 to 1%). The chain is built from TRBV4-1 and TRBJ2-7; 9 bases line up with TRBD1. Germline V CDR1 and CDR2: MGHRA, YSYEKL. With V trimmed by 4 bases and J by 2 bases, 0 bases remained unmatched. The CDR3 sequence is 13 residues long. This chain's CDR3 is CASSRDRAYEQYF. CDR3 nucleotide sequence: TGCGCCAGCAGCCGGGACAGGGCCTACGAGCAGTACTTC.

The CDR3 protein is CASTPDRGLQFF. DNA of the CDR3: TGTGCCAGCACCCCGGACAGGGGCCTGCAGTTCTTC. The chain has TRBV6-2 or TRBV6-3 and TRBJ2-1, with 9 nucleotides matching TRBD1. The CDR3 contains 12 residues. Germline-derived CDR1 and CDR2 are MNHEY and SVGEGT. The trim removed 7 bases at V and 12 bases at J, leaving 7 bases unmatched.

Here the CDR3 DNA reads TGTGCCAGCAGACCTGGACAACTATACGAGCAGTACTTC. It is translated as CASRPGQLYEQYF. This chain joins TRBV6-1 and TRBJ2-7; perhaps TRBD1 as D (5 bases). This CDR3 has 13 amino acids. V lost 6 bases, J lost 4 bases, and 13 bases lay in between. Germline CDR1 and CDR2: MNHNS and SASEGT.

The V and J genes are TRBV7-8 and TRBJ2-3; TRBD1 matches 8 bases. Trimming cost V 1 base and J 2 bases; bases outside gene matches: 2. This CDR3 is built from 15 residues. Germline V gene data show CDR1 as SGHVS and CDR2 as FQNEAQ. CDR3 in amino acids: CASSLGQGYTDTQYF. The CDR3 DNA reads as TGTGCCAGCAGCTTAGGACAGGGGTACACAGATACGCAGTATTTT.

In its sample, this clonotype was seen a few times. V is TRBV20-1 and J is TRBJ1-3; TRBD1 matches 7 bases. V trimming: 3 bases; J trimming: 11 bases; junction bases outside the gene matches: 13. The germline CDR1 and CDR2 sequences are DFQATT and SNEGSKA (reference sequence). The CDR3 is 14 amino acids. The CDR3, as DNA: TGCAGTGCTAGTCATCCCCGGGACAGCGAGGCCATATATTTT. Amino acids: CSASHPRDSEAIYF.